The count of the clone carrying this TCR beta chain is one. Its antigen is undetermined. The sample originates from a study of cytomegalovirus exposure and HLA in healthy donors. Study details: About 80 million unique TCRs from HLA-typed donors made up an early data release. Study results and limitations: A later analysis found TCR association rates differed by HLA locus, highest for DRB1 and lowest for HLA-C. An Asian-associated ancestry cluster reportedly showed fewer N-insertions than the roughly 670-donor mean in a later analysis.

V trimming: 3 bases; J trimming: 6 bases; junction bases outside the gene matches: 7. The CDR3 extends over 16 amino acids. The germline V gene has CDR1 SGDLS and CDR2 YYNGEE. The PCR employed 60 Vbeta primers together with 13 Jbeta primers. The method was immunoSEQ multiplex PCR; TCRdb's version includes in-frame clones alone and lacks a portion of them. The table records over 200,000 clones, about 85% of them present only once. The sequence came from a human donor in good health. The chain has TRBV9 and TRBJ2-2, with 11 nucleotides matching TRBD2. Sequencing used PBMCs. As DNA, the CDR3 is TGTGCCAGCAGCGGGCTAGCGGGAGGTCCGGCCGGGGAGCTGTTTTTT. Its protein is CASSGLAGGPAGELFF.